Below are 17 T cell receptor beta chains sequenced from a single sample in a study of technical replicates of blood from several donors. TCRdb's copy holds only in-frame clones and misses some; the assay was immunoSEQ multiplex PCR. The repertoire holds about 53,000 clones, with just over 85% as singletons. The sample taken for sequencing was PBMCs. The origin of the receptors is a human donor in good health. Some clones in this sample may be carry-over from other donors' samples.

This rearrangement joins TRBV7-2 to TRBJ2-5, with 10 bases aligning to TRBD1. Germline V gene data show CDR1 as SGHTA and CDR2 as FQGNSA. After removal of 1 base from V and 4 bases from J, the junction contained 3 bases not matched to a gene. This CDR3 spans 15 amino acids. CDR3 loop: CASSLVGTGVETQYF. Here the CDR3 DNA reads TGTGCCAGCAGCTTAGTTGGGACAGGGGTAGAGACCCAGTACTTC.

This clone came up a few times. This sequence joins TRBV5-4 and TRBJ1-2; 9 bases fit TRBD1. The V gene's germline CDR1 is SGHNT and CDR2 YYREEE (reference sequence). Trimming at V came to 6 bases and at J to 4 bases, leaving 10 bases not matched to a gene. This CDR3 region has 15 residues. CDR3 nucleotide sequence: TGTGCCAGCACCGTCGGGGGGACAGGGTCCTATGGCTACACCTTC. Protein: CASTVGGTGSYGYTF.

The chain couples TRBV4-1 to TRBJ1-1; 9 nucleotides agree with TRBD1. The CDR3 spans 14 residues. Germline lookup yields CDR1 MGHRA and CDR2 YSYEKL. Trimming cost V 3 bases and J 4 bases; bases outside gene matches: 3. The CDR3 protein is CASSHRQGGTEAFF. As DNA, the CDR3 is TGCGCCAGCAGCCACAGACAGGGGGGCACTGAAGCTTTCTTT.

This chain uses TRBV30 with TRBJ2-4, with 8 positions matching TRBD1. CDR1 GTSNPN and CDR2 SVGIG come from the germline V gene (reference sequence). J was trimmed by 11 bases and V by 1 base; bases with no gene match: 1. The CDR3 is 11 residues long. CDR3 protein: CAWSAGGFQYF. CDR3 in DNA: TGTGCCTGGAGTGCAGGGGGCTTTCAGTACTTC.

The chain uses TRBV5-1 and TRBJ1-1, with 7 bases lining up with TRBD1. The germline CDR1 and CDR2 sequences are SGHRS and YFSETQ. After removal of 6 bases from V and 3 bases from J, the junction contained 8 bases not matched to a gene. The CDR3 is 14 residues long. CDR3 in amino acids: CASKKQGLDTEAFF. For the CDR3, the DNA is TGCGCCAGCAAAAAACAGGGGTTGGACACTGAAGCTTTCTTT.

The CDR3: CASRPGTRSEKLFF. CDR3 sequence (DNA): TGTGCCAGCCGCCCCGGGACTCGGAGTGAAAAACTGTTTTTT. The chain uses TRBV27 and TRBJ1-4; D perhaps matches TRBD1 (5 bases). V lost 8 bases and J lost 7, with 17 bases in between. The CDR3 loop spans 14 amino acids. The germline gives CDR1 MNHEY, CDR2 SMNVEV (reference sequence).

The chain uses TRBV5-1 and TRBJ2-3; 13 bases are a match to TRBD2. Unmatched junction bases numbered 6, after V lost 0 bases and J lost 2 bases. The germline V gene encodes CDR1 SGHRS and CDR2 YFSETQ. There are 18 residues in the CDR3. The CDR3 reads CASSLDPLAGGNTDTQYF. The CDR3 DNA follows: TGCGCCAGCAGCTTGGACCCACTAGCGGGGGGGAACACAGATACGCAGTATTTT.

The gene calls are TRBV7-3 and TRBJ1-2, with D possibly TRBD1 on 5 matching bases. V lost 5 bases, J lost 8 bases, and 15 bases lay in between. The CDR3 length is 13 residues. Germline CDR1 reads SGHTA; CDR2 reads FQGTGA. This chain's CDR3 is CASSQGGDGGYTF. CDR3 nucleotide sequence: TGTGCCAGCAGCCAGGGAGGAGACGGGGGCTACACCTTC.

The rearrangement joins TRBV5-1 to TRBJ1-6; TRBD1 agrees at 9 bases. The junction had 13 bases not matched to a gene; V was cut back by 5 bases and J by 10 bases. The CDR3 is 16 residues long. Germline loops: CDR1 SGHRS, CDR2 YFSETQ. The DNA of the CDR3 is TGCGCCAGCAGGATAAAAACCGACAGGGGGTCGTCACCCCTCCACTTT. Encoded protein: CASRIKTDRGSSPLHF.

CDR3 amino acids: CASSQEGRENTEAFF. CDR3 nucleotide sequence: TGTGCCAGCAGCCAGGAGGGACGGGAGAACACTGAAGCTTTCTTT. The chain employs TRBV4-2 and TRBJ1-1; perhaps TRBD1 as D (5 bases). This CDR3 comprises 15 residues. The V end was cut by 3 bases, the J end by 1 base, with 12 bases between. Germline CDR1 is LGHNA and CDR2 is YNFKEQ.

The chain recombines TRBV11-1 with TRBJ2-7; 8 nucleotides agree with TRBD1. The CDR3 runs 15 residues. The V gene end was trimmed by 5 bases and the J gene end by 5 bases; junction bases not matched to a gene: 11. Germline CDR1 reads SGHAT; CDR2 reads FQDESV (reference sequence). CDR3 amino acids: CASSQRDRRRNEQYF. The DNA for the CDR3 is TGTGCCAGCAGCCAGAGGGACAGGAGGAGAAACGAGCAGTACTTC.

The chain has TRBV7-3 and TRBJ1-6; perhaps TRBD1 as D (6 bases). CDR1 is SGHTA and CDR2 is FQGTGA in the germline V gene. CDR3 length: 13 amino acids. V was cut by 1 base and J by 8 bases, with 6 bases left in between. Written as DNA, the CDR3 is TGTGCCAGCAGCTTAAAGGGGGATTCACCCCTCCACTTT. Protein product: CASSLKGDSPLHF.

The chain carries TRBV2 and TRBJ2-7; a possible D gene is TRBD1 (5 bases). Germline V lookup: CDR1 SNHLY, CDR2 FYNNEI. Trimming took off 6 bases at V and 0 bases at J, with 9 bases between the two ends. This CDR3 has 13 residues. This CDR3 is CASRVTASYEQYF. In DNA form, the CDR3 reads TGTGCCAGCAGAGTGACAGCCTCCTACGAGCAGTACTTC.

This chain links TRBV4-3 with TRBJ2-5; 10 bases match TRBD2. Germline lookup yields CDR1 LGHNA and CDR2 YSLEER. The CDR3 is 19 residues long. After removal of 0 bases from V and 4 bases from J, the junction contained 14 bases not matched to a gene. Here the CDR3 reads CASSQDRASGSYKGETQYF. The CDR3 DNA follows: TGCGCCAGCAGCCAAGATAGGGCTAGCGGGAGTTACAAGGGAGAGACCCAGTACTTC.

The V gene is TRBV19, the J gene TRBJ2-7; no clear D gene. The CDR3 totals 14 residues. V lost 0 bases and J 0 bases, leaving 6 bases between the germline ends. The germline gives CDR1 LNHDA, CDR2 SQIVND (reference sequence). The DNA of the CDR3 is TGTGCCAGTAGTATAGACGACAACTCCTACGAGCAGTACTTC. Translating gives CASSIDDNSYEQYF.

CDR3 sequence (DNA): TGCGCCAGCAGCATCCCAGACATGCAAGAGACCCAGTACTTC. Its translation: CASSIPDMQETQYF. The chain has TRBV5-1 and TRBJ2-5; D remains unclear. Trimming removed 4 bases from V and 2 bases from J, with 12 bases in between. Per the germline V gene, CDR1 is SGHRS and CDR2 is YFSETQ. This CDR3 region has 14 residues.

This chain connects TRBV7-9 to TRBJ1-5; D perhaps matches TRBD1 (5 bases). The CDR3 consists of 14 residues. Germline values: CDR1 SEHNR, CDR2 FQNEAQ (reference sequence). The germline V and J ends were trimmed by 5 bases and 9 bases, with 17 bases remaining between them. The CDR3 sequence is CASSHEDSSPPQHF. The CDR3 DNA follows: TGTGCCAGCAGCCATGAAGACAGCAGCCCGCCCCAGCATTTT.